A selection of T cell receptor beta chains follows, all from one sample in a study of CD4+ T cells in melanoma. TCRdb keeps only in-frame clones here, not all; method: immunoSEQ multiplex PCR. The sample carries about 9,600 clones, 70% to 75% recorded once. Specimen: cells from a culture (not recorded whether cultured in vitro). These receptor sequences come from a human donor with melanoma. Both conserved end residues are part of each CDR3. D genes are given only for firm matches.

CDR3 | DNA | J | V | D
CASSSASNRGTEQFF | TGTGCCAGCTCATCCGCCTCCAACCGCGGTACTGAGCAGTTCTTC | TRBJ2-1 | TRBV18 | .
CASSYQGARNSPLHF | TGTGCCAGCAGTTACCAGGGGGCCCGGAATTCACCCCTCCACTTT | TRBJ1-6 | TRBV5-8 | TRBD1
CASGGQGAFDEQYF | TGCGCCAGCGGGGGACAGGGGGCCTTCGACGAGCAGTACTTC | TRBJ2-7 | TRBV10-2 | TRBD1
CASSTDRFTYEQYF | TGTGCCAGCAGTACCGACAGGTTTACCTACGAGCAGTACTTC | TRBJ2-7 | TRBV6-2/TRBV6-3 | .
CSVMTGNYGYTF | TGCAGCGTAATGACAGGGAATTATGGCTACACCTTC | TRBJ1-2 | TRBV29-1 | TRBD1
CASSAQGFEAFF | TGTGCCAGCAGCGCACAGGGTTTTGAAGCTTTCTTT | TRBJ1-1 | TRBV5-4 | .
CASSIGTRGGYTF | TGTGCCAGCAGCATCGGGACTCGTGGGGGCTACACCTTC | TRBJ1-2 | TRBV7-8 | .
CASSPRQLGYGYTF | TGTGCCAGCAGCCCTAGGCAGTTAGGGTATGGCTACACCTTC | TRBJ1-2 | TRBV27 | .
CASSSRQTIQETQYF | TGCGCCAGCAGCTCTCGACAGACTATACAAGAGACCCAGTACTTC | TRBJ2-5 | TRBV4-1 | .
CASSLTYGRGGIANTGELFF | TGCGCCAGCAGCCTTACCTATGGGCGGGGGGGAATCGCGAACACCGGGGAGCTGTTTTTT | TRBJ2-2 | TRBV4-1 | TRBD2
CASSFRLAGSETQYF | TGTGCCAGCAGCTTCAGACTAGCGGGGTCAGAGACCCAGTACTTC | TRBJ2-5 | TRBV5-4 | TRBD2
CASSLVPVTDTQYF | TGCGCCAGCAGCTTGGTACCGGTGACAGATACGCAGTATTTT | TRBJ2-3 | TRBV5-1 | .